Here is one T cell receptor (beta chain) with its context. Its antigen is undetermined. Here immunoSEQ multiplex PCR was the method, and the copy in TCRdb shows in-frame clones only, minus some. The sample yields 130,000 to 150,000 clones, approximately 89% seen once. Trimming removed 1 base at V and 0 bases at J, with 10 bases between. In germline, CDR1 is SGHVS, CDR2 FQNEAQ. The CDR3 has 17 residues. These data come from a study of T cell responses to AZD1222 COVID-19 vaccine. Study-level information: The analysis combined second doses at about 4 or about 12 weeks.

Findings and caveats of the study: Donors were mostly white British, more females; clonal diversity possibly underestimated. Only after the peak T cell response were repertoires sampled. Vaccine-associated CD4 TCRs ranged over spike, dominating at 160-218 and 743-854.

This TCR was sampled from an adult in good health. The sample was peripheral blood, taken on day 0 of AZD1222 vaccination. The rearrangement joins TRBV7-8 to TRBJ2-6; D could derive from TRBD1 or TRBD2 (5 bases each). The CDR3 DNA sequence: TGTGCCAGCAGCTTAGGGGACGGAAGCTCTGGGGCCAACGTCCTGACTTTC. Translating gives CASSLGDGSSGANVLTF.